This T cell receptor (beta chain) was captured in a study of cytomegalovirus exposure and HLA in healthy donors. The PCR ran on 60 Vbeta and 13 Jbeta primers. Clones were read by immunoSEQ multiplex PCR, and TCRdb kept only the in-frame ones, dropping some. The sample totals around 97,000 clones. The CDR3 runs to 15 residues. Germline trimming cut 6 bases from V and 2 bases from J; bases unmatched to any gene: 5. CDR1 MNHNS and CDR2 SASEGT come from the germline V gene. The receptor's source is a man between 40 and 49 years old in good health and CMV-seronegative. Specimen: PBMCs. V usage is TRBV6-1 and J usage is TRBJ1-5; TRBD1 matches at 9 bases. CDR3 bases: TGTGCCAGCAGGCTGGACAGGGGAGGCAATCAGCCCCAGCATTTT. Translation gives CASRLDRGGNQPQHF.